The 32 T cell receptor beta chains given below trace back to one sample, sequenced in a study of T-cell reconstitution after alpha-beta-depleted transplantation in children. TCRbeta library preparation incorporated unique molecular identifiers. MiXCR was run by TCRdb on the PCR reads, yielding one entry per CDR3 protein. The sample carries around 440,000 distinct CDR3 sequences, 15% to 20% recorded once. This specimen consisted of PBMCs, mostly from graft donor cells, obtained 360 days after TCRalphabeta/CD19-depleted stem cell transplant. The receptors stem from a boy in the first two years of life who had a stem cell transplant for Wiskott-Aldrich syndrome, so the T cells may come from the graft donor.

Notes on this clonotype: At one of its ends the junction is not consistent with the germline gene, which may arise from a read error. This chain links TRBV12-3 or TRBV12-4 with TRBJ2-1, with 14 bases lining up with TRBD2. The CDR3 is 17 residues long. DNA for the CDR3: TGTGCCATCAGTTTACCCTGGACTAGCGGGAGGTGGAATGAGCAGTTCTTC. Its translation: CAISLPWTSGRWNEQFF.

CDR3: CASSVGTGGLGEQFF. CDR3 coding DNA: TGTGCCAGCAGTGTCGGGACAGGGGGCCTCGGTGAGCAGTTCTTC. J is TRBJ2-1 and V is TRBV2, with 12 bases identical to TRBD1. After removal of 4 bases from V and 9 bases from J, the junction contained 7 bases not matched to a gene. The CDR3 is made up of 15 amino acids. The germline CDR1 and CDR2 sequences are SNHLY and FYNNEI.

This clonotype was counted a few times. The V call is TRBV24-1, the J call TRBJ2-6, with TRBD1 as a possible D gene (5 bases). Germline CDR1 reads KGHDR; CDR2 reads SFDVKD. This CDR3 has 18 residues. Deletions cut 5 bases from V and 0 bases from J, with 16 bases between. The chain's CDR3 is CATSVGRVPFSGANVLTF. Here the CDR3 DNA reads TGTGCCACCAGTGTTGGCAGGGTCCCCTTCTCTGGGGCCAACGTCCTGACTTTC.

Comments on this clonotype: One junction end does not reproduce the germline sequence, and a read error may be involved. This chain links TRBV19 with TRBJ2-7; 8 bases line up with TRBD1. The V gene's germline CDR1 is LNHDA and CDR2 SQIVND (reference sequence). The length of the CDR3 is 14 residues. CDR3 coding DNA: TGTGCCAGTAGTATAAACAGGGGGTCCTGCGAGCAGTACTTC. This translates into CASSINRGSCEQYF. Using reference TRBV19 and TRBJ2-7 for the parts outside the CDR3, the full variable domain is DGGITQSPKYLFRKEGQNVTLSCEQNLNHDAMYWYRQDPGQGLRLIYYSQIVNDFQKGDIAEGYSVSREKKESFPLTVTSAQKNPTAFYLCASSINRGSCEQYFGPGTRLTVT.

The chain links TRBV2 to TRBJ2-6, with 7 bases matching TRBD1. The germline CDR1 and CDR2 sequences are SNHLY and FYNNEI. This CDR3 comprises 16 residues. Trimming took 4 bases from V and 3 from J; bases not matched to a gene: 6. In DNA, the CDR3 is TGTGCCAGCAGTGGACAGGGCCTGGGTGGGGCCAACGTCCTGACTTTC. It is translated as CASSGQGLGGANVLTF.

This clonotype occurred a few times. The CDR3 DNA is TGTGCCAGCAGTTTAGCCCTAGGGGTGAACACTGAAGCTTTCTTT. Translating it yields CASSLALGVNTEAFF. The V call is TRBV12-3 or TRBV12-4, the J call TRBJ1-1, with TRBD1 as a possible D gene (5 bases). This CDR3 spans 15 amino acids. The V end was cut by 0 bases, the J end by 0 bases, with 8 bases between.

Only a few counts were recorded for this clonotype. The chain employs TRBV20-1 and TRBJ2-5, with 14 bases matching TRBD2. Germline lookup yields CDR1 DFQATT and CDR2 SNEGSKA (reference sequence). The V gene end was trimmed by 6 bases and the J gene end by 0 bases; junction bases not matched to a gene: 9. The CDR3 extends over 17 amino acids. CDR3 bases: TGCAGTGCGGAAGGGACTAGCGGGGGAGAGTACCAAGAGACCCAGTACTTC. This encodes CSAEGTSGGEYQETQYF.

The V gene is TRBV28, the J gene TRBJ1-2; 7 bases are shared with TRBD1. In germline, CDR1 is MDHEN, CDR2 SYDVKM. V trimming: 8 bases; J trimming: 3 bases; junction bases outside the gene matches: 9. The CDR3 is made up of 14 amino acids. The CDR3 DNA reads as TGTGCCAGCCATGGGGGGGACAGAGACTATGGCTACACCTTC. This translates into CASHGGDRDYGYTF.

This clonotype was observed a handful of times. The chain's CDR3 is CSARDPALGYGYTF. CDR3 sequence (DNA): TGCAGTGCTAGAGATCCGGCCTTAGGGTATGGCTACACCTTC. The V gene is TRBV20-1, the J gene TRBJ1-2; no clear D gene. This CDR3 is 14 amino acids long. V was trimmed by 0 bases and J by 5 bases, leaving 13 bases between them. Germline V gene sequence: CDR1 DFQATT, CDR2 SNEGSKA (reference sequence).

This clonotype showed up just a few times. The V gene is TRBV6-4, the J gene TRBJ2-1; 7 positions agree with TRBD2. V dropped 4 bases and J dropped 6; count of bases not matched to a gene: 3. The length of the CDR3 is 13 residues. The germline V gene encodes CDR1 MRHNA and CDR2 SNTAGT. CDR3 in amino acids: CASSGLAGNEQFF. CDR3 nucleotides: TGTGCCAGCAGTGGACTAGCAGGCAATGAGCAGTTCTTC.

The chain carries TRBV11-2 and TRBJ2-5; 8 bases align to TRBD2. The germline V gene has CDR1 SGHAT and CDR2 FQNNGV. Trimming at V came to 3 bases and at J to 0 bases, leaving 12 bases not matched to a gene. The CDR3 is 18 amino acids. The CDR3 DNA sequence: TGTGCCAGCAGCTTTAGATGGGGCGGGGGGCCCCACCAAGAGACCCAGTACTTC. Translating it yields CASSFRWGGGPHQETQYF.

The table lists this clonotype with a few counts. The chain joins TRBV12-3 or TRBV12-4 to TRBJ2-1; 11 positions match TRBD2. CDR3 length: 17 residues. With 5 bases clipped from V and 0 bases from J, the junction kept 6 bases outside the gene matches. CDR3 loop: CASSRPGLADSYNEQFF. The CDR3 DNA follows: TGTGCCAGCAGTAGGCCGGGACTAGCGGACTCCTACAATGAGCAGTTCTTC.

The chain uses TRBV7-2 and TRBJ2-3, with TRBD2 matching 12 bases. CDR3 length: 17 amino acids. V shed 1 base and J 0 bases; nucleotides not matched to a gene: 2. Per the germline V gene, CDR1 is SGHTA and CDR2 is FQGNSA. The CDR3 DNA reads as TGTGCCAGCAGCTTAGTGGGGACTAGCGGGAGCACAGATACGCAGTATTTT. Translating gives CASSLVGTSGSTDTQYF. The entire variable domain, with the rest obtained from reference TRBV7-2 and TRBJ2-3, is as follows: GAGVSQSPSNKVTEKGKDVELRCDPISGHTALYWYRQSLGQGLEFLIYFQGNSAPDKSGLPSDRFSAERTGGSVSTLTIQRTQQEDSAVYLCASSLVGTSGSTDTQYFGPGTRLTVL.

In its sample, this clonotype was seen a few times. V gene TRBV30 combines with J gene TRBJ1-1; D is unresolved. Germline loops: CDR1 GTSNPN, CDR2 SVGIG (reference sequence). The CDR3 has 10 amino acids. Trimming pared 8 bases from V and 4 bases from J, leaving 8 bases between. The CDR3 region is CAVRLTEAFF. The CDR3 nucleotides are TGTGCCGTTCGACTCACTGAAGCTTTCTTT.

This clonotype has a handful of counts. The chain employs TRBV29-1 and TRBJ2-3; possibly TRBD2 for D (5 bases). The length of the CDR3 is 13 residues. Trimming shortened V by 3 bases and J by 5 bases, and 12 bases separated the two germline ends. Germline lookup yields CDR1 SQVTM and CDR2 ANQGSEA. The DNA of the CDR3 is TGCAGCGTTGAGAGGAACGGGGTAGATACGCAGTATTTT. Translating gives CSVERNGVDTQYF.

This rearrangement joins TRBV2 to TRBJ2-2; the match to TRBD1 covers 8 bases. This CDR3 is 14 amino acids long. After removal of 8 bases from V and 6 bases from J, the junction contained 8 bases not matched to a gene. From germline, CDR1 is SNHLY and CDR2 FYNNEI. CDR3 in amino acids: CASRQGANPGELFF. CDR3 bases: TGTGCCAGCCGTCAGGGGGCGAATCCCGGGGAGCTGTTTTTT. The full variable domain, in which reference TRBV2 and TRBJ2-2 provide the parts outside the CDR3, is EPEVTQTPSHQVTQMGQEVILRCVPISNHLYFYWYRQILGQKVEFLVSFYNNEISEKSEIFDDQFSVERPDGSNFTLKIRSTKLEDSAMYFCASRQGANPGELFFGEGSRLTVL.

V gene TRBV10-3 combines with J gene TRBJ2-1; D uncertain. CDR3 length equals 22 residues. V was cut by 1 base and J by 4 bases, with 32 bases left in between. Per the germline V gene, CDR1 is ENHRY and CDR2 is SYGVKD. The CDR3 DNA reads as TGTGCCATCAGTGAGTGGGTTTTCCTCGGGTCAGCACTGTATACGATATACAATGAGCAGTTCTTC. It translates to CAISEWVFLGSALYTIYNEQFF.

This clonotype was seen many times. The chain has TRBV12-3 or TRBV12-4 and TRBJ2-3, with D maybe TRBD2 (6 bases). Trimming removed 8 bases from V and 0 bases from J, with 18 bases in between. This CDR3 is 16 amino acids long. This CDR3 is CASGLQLKGSTDTQYF. CDR3 coding DNA: TGTGCCAGCGGACTACAATTAAAAGGAAGCACAGATACGCAGTATTTT.

The chain has TRBV20-1 and TRBJ2-1; 7 bases are shared with TRBD2. V trimming: 1 base; J trimming: 5 bases; junction bases outside the gene matches: 17. Germline values: CDR1 DFQATT, CDR2 SNEGSKA (reference sequence). The CDR3 runs to 18 residues. The DNA for the CDR3 is TGCAGTGCTAGAGTCTTGCGGGAGTACACAAATGGGAACAATGAGCAGTTCTTC. It is translated as CSARVLREYTNGNNEQFF.

CDR3 sequence: CASSIWDRVYNEQFF. The CDR3 DNA is TGTGCCAGCAGTATCTGGGACAGGGTTTACAATGAGCAGTTCTTC. This rearrangement joins TRBV12-3 or TRBV12-4 to TRBJ2-1; 9 bases are a match to TRBD1. V lost 5 bases and J lost 4; bases outside the gene matches: 6. CDR3 length: 15 amino acids.

The chain couples TRBV12-3 or TRBV12-4 to TRBJ2-2; 10 bases agree with TRBD2. With 4 bases clipped from V and 1 base from J, the junction kept 9 bases outside the gene matches. This CDR3 is built from 18 residues. The CDR3 nucleotides are TGTGCCAGCAGTTGGGGGCTAGCGGGAGAGTTGAACACCGGGGAGCTGTTTTTT. Its protein is CASSWGLAGELNTGELFF.

DNA of the CDR3: TGTGCCAGCAGCTCCAACCGGTACCAAGAGACCCAGTACTTC. It is translated as CASSSNRYQETQYF. This sequence joins TRBV7-9 and TRBJ2-5; D gene ambiguous. The CDR3 is 14 residues long. Germline V gene lookup returns CDR1 SEHNR and CDR2 FQNEAQ (reference sequence). The V end lost 4 bases, the J end lost 0 bases, and 9 bases lay between the germline ends.

This clonotype was recorded once. This CDR3 reads CASSFPTSGNFYEQYF. For the CDR3, the DNA is TGTGCCAGCAGCTTCCCGACTAGCGGAAATTTCTACGAGCAGTACTTC. The chain joins TRBV11-2 to TRBJ2-7; 9 bases are shared with TRBD2. The V gene end was trimmed by 3 bases and the J gene end by 3 bases; junction bases not matched to a gene: 9. Germline CDR1 is SGHAT and CDR2 is FQNNGV. The CDR3 is made up of 16 amino acids.

J is TRBJ2-5 and V is TRBV4-1, with 7 bases fitting TRBD2. V shed 0 bases and J 0 bases; nucleotides not matched to a gene: 7. This CDR3 region has 17 residues. The V gene's germline CDR1 is MGHRA and CDR2 YSYEKL. The DNA of the CDR3 is TGCGCCAGCAGCCAAGACCCAGCGGGAACCTACCAAGAGACCCAGTACTTC. It specifies CASSQDPAGTYQETQYF.

This sequence joins TRBV12-3 or TRBV12-4 and TRBJ1-5; D remains ambiguous. The CDR3 extends over 16 amino acids. V dropped 5 bases and J dropped 3 bases, with 17 bases sitting between them. The CDR3 region is CASSPRVDLDNQPQHF. DNA for the CDR3: TGTGCCAGCAGTCCCCGAGTGGACTTGGACAATCAGCCCCAGCATTTT.

This clonotype was detected many times. The J gene is TRBJ2-1, the V gene TRBV5-1, with D maybe TRBD1 (5 bases). The length of the CDR3 is 13 residues. Germline CDR1 SGHRS, CDR2 YFSETQ. Trimming stripped 0 bases from V and 4 bases from J, with 5 bases between. This CDR3 reads CASSLGQYNEQFF. CDR3 in DNA: TGCGCCAGCAGCTTGGGACAGTACAATGAGCAGTTCTTC.

The CDR3 spells CASSLLVAYSYNEQFF. CDR3 coding DNA: TGTGCCAGCAGCTTATTAGTAGCGTACTCCTACAATGAGCAGTTCTTC. The chain couples TRBV11-2 to TRBJ2-1, with D maybe TRBD2 (5 bases). Between the trimmed V and J ends, which lost 2 bases and 0 bases, there was a span of 11 bases. Germline loops: CDR1 SGHAT, CDR2 FQNNGV. The CDR3 runs to 16 residues. The full variable domain, rest sourced from reference TRBV11-2 and TRBJ2-1, is EAGVAQSPRYKIIEKRQSVAFWCNPISGHATLYWYQQILGQGPKLLIQFQNNGVVDDSQLPKDRFSAERLKGVDSTLKIQPAKLEDSAVYLCASSLLVAYSYNEQFFGPGTRLTVL.

This clonotype occurred many times. The rearrangement joins TRBV9 to TRBJ2-3, with 12 nucleotides matching TRBD2. Germline V lookup: CDR1 SGDLS, CDR2 YYNGEE. V shed 3 bases, J shed 4 bases, and the junction held 3 bases outside the gene matches. The CDR3 sequence is 15 residues long. The CDR3 bases are TGTGCCAGCAGCGCTAGCGGGAGGGCCCCAGATACGCAGTATTTT. This sequence encodes CASSASGRAPDTQYF.

This CDR3 reads CASSFPTKVSTDTQYF. As DNA, the CDR3 is TGTGCCAGCAGCTTCCCTACGAAAGTTAGCACAGATACGCAGTATTTT. The rearrangement uses TRBV7-2 and TRBJ2-3, with D unclear. Between the trimmed V and J ends, which lost 3 bases and 0 bases, there was a span of 13 bases. The CDR3 extends over 16 amino acids. The germline gives CDR1 SGHTA, CDR2 FQGNSA.

This clonotype was observed a handful of times. J is TRBJ1-4 and V is TRBV12-3 or TRBV12-4; D is uncertain. This CDR3 contains 13 residues. The ends were cut back, 7 bases at V and 4 bases at J, with 10 bases in the middle. The CDR3 DNA is TGTGCCAGCACCTGGGCCTTTAATGAAAAACTGTTTTTT. Protein product: CASTWAFNEKLFF.

In this sample, this clonotype turned up a few times. The rearrangement links TRBV4-1 to TRBJ2-3; 10 nucleotides align to TRBD2. The germline V gene has CDR1 MGHRA and CDR2 YSYEKL. This CDR3 contains 17 residues. The junction had 5 bases not matched to a gene; V was cut back by 1 base and J by 1 base. CDR3 in amino acids: CASSQGSGGAGTDTQYF. CDR3 coding DNA: TGCGCCAGCAGCCAAGGGAGCGGGGGGGCCGGCACAGATACGCAGTATTTT.

This clonotype was seen ten or more times. V usage is TRBV5-1 and J usage is TRBJ2-2; D uncertain. The CDR3 length is 14 residues. Germline lookup yields CDR1 SGHRS and CDR2 YFSETQ. V was pared by 1 base and J by 5 bases, with 9 bases between. The DNA for the CDR3 is TGCGCCAGCAGCTTGATCGGCAGGACCGGGGAGCTGTTTTTT. Translated, it gives CASSLIGRTGELFF.